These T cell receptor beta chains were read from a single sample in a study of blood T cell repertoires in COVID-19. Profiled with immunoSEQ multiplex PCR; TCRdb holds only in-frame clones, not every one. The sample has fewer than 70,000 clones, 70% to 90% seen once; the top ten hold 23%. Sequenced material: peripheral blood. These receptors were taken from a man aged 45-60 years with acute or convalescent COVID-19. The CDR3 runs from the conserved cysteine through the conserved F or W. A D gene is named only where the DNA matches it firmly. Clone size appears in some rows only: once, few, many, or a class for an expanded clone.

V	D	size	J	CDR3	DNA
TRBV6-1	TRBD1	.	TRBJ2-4	CASSEMTGIGKNIQYF	TGTGCCAGCAGTGAAATGACAGGGATAGGCAAAAACATTCAGTACTTC
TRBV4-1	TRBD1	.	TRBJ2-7	CASSQEFGTGSNSYEQYF	TGCGCCAGCAGCCAAGAATTCGGGACAGGTTCCAACTCCTACGAGCAGTACTTC
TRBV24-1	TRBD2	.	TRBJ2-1	CATSERLAGPYNEQFF	TGTGCCACCAGTGAGCGACTAGCGGGACCCTACAATGAGCAGTTCTTC
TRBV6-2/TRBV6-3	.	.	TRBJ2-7	CASSLTTFYEQYF	TGTGCCAGCAGTCTAACGACTTTCTACGAGCAGTACTTC
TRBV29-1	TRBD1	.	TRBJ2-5	CSVEGTGSTIQETQYF	TGCAGCGTTGAAGGGACAGGAAGTACGATACAAGAGACCCAGTACTTC
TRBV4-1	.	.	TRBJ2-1	CASSQRTASSYNEQFF	TGCGCCAGCAGCCAAAGGACAGCTAGCTCCTACAATGAGCAGTTCTTC
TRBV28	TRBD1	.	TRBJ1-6	CASSLPGQGTNSPLHF	TGTGCCAGCAGTTTACCTGGACAGGGTACAAATTCACCCCTCCACTTT
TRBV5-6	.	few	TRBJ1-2	CASSFPGQGRGYTF	TGTGCCAGCAGCTTCCCTGGTCAGGGGCGAGGCTACACCTTC
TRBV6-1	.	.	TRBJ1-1	CASSELFTEAFF	TGTGCCAGCAGTGAACTTTTCACTGAAGCTTTCTTT
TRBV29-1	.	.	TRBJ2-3	CSVGEDQSPTDTQYF	TGCAGCGTTGGGGAGGACCAATCCCCCACAGATACGCAGTATTTT
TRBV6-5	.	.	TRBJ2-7	CASNPGGYSYEQYF	TGTGCCAGCAACCCCGGAGGGTATTCCTACGAGCAGTACTTC
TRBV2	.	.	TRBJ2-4	CASSELRDQNIQYF	TGTGCCAGCAGTGAACTCAGGGATCAAAACATTCAGTACTTC
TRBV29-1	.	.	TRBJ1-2	CSVEEGVTYGYTF	TGCAGCGTTGAGGAAGGGGTTACCTATGGCTACACCTTC
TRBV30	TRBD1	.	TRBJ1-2	CACGTGPMNPTGYTF	TGTGCCTGCGGGACAGGGCCCATGAACCCCACCGGCTACACCTTC
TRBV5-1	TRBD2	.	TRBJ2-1	CASSLAETSGGDSYNEQFF	TGCGCCAGCAGCTTGGCCGAGACTAGCGGGGGCGACTCCTACAATGAGCAGTTCTTC
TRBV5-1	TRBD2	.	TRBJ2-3	CASSLALAGGGDTQYF	TGCGCCAGCAGCTTGGCGCTAGCGGGGGGAGGGGATACGCAGTATTTT
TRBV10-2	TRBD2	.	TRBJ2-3	CASRVLAGDLDTQYF	TGCGCCAGCAGGGTACTAGCGGGGGATTTGGATACGCAGTATTTT
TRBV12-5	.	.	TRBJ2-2	CASGLVLSGGIGELFF	TGTGCTAGTGGTTTGGTACTTTCTGGGGGGATCGGGGAGCTGTTTTTT
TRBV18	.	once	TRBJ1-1	CASSPGGGANTEAFF	TGTGCCAGCTCACCGGGAGGTGGCGCGAACACTGAAGCTTTCTTT
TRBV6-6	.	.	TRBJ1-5	CASSYRAGRSNQPQHF	TGTGCCAGCAGTTACCGGGCGGGGCGTAGCAATCAGCCCCAGCATTTT
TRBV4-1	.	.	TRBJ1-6	CASSQEWGPNNSPLHF	TGCGCCAGCAGCCAAGAATGGGGGCCCAATAATTCACCCCTCCACTTT
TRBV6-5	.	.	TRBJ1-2	CASSYSGDYGYTF	TGTGCCAGCAGTTACTCAGGGGACTATGGCTACACCTTC
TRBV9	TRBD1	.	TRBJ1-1	CASSAYRGGNTEAFF	TGTGCCAGCAGCGCCTACAGGGGAGGGAACACTGAAGCTTTCTTT
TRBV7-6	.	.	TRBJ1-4	CASGLSGTRGEKLFF	TGTGCCAGCGGATTGTCCGGAACGCGAGGGGAAAAACTGTTTTTT
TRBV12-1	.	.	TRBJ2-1	CASSSIGGGYNEQFF	TGTGCCAGCAGCTCAATCGGGGGGGGCTACAATGAGCAGTTCTTC
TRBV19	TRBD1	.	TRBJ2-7	CASSTSGQPYEQYF	TGTGCCAGTAGTACCTCGGGACAGCCCTACGAGCAGTACTTC
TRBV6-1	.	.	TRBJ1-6	CASSDTANSPLHF	TGTGCCAGCAGTGACACAGCTAATTCACCCCTCCACTTT
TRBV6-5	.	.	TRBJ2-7	CASTATNSGEQYF	TGTGCCAGCACCGCAACTAATTCGGGCGAGCAGTACTTC
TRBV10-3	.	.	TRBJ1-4	CAISAGQNEKLFF	TGTGCCATCAGTGCAGGACAGAATGAAAAACTGTTTTTT
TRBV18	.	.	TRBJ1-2	CASSLRTAIDYTF	TGTGCCAGCTCACTTAGGACAGCGATTGACTACACCTTC
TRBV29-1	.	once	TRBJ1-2	CSVESGRGYTF	TGCAGCGTTGAATCAGGGCGCGGCTACACCTTC
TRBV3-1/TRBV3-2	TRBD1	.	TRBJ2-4	CASSQSRDRDDKNIQYF	TGTGCCAGCAGCCAAAGCCGGGACAGGGATGACAAAAACATTCAGTACTTC
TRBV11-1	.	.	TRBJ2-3	CASSSPRGDTDTQYF	TGTGCCAGCAGCTCGCCCCGGGGTGACACAGATACGCAGTATTTT
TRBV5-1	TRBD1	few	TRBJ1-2	CASSPNRQGSGYTF	TGCGCCAGCAGCCCCAACAGACAGGGGTCCGGCTACACCTTC
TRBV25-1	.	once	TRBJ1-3	CASSFGGTIYF	TGTGCCAGCAGTTTCGGCGGTACCATATATTTT
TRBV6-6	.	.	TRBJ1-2	CASSSDSLNYGYTF	TGTGCCAGCAGTTCGGACAGTCTTAACTATGGCTACACCTTC
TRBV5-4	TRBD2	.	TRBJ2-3	CASSAKRGGTDTQYF	TGTGCCAGCAGCGCTAAGCGGGGGGGCACAGATACGCAGTATTTT
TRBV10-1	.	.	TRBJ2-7	CASSEVAVEGEQYF	TGCGCCAGCAGTGAGGTGGCGGTGGAAGGCGAGCAGTACTTC
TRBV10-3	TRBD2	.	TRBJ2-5	CAISEGAGGRETQYF	TGTGCCATCAGTGAAGGAGCGGGGGGGCGAGAGACCCAGTACTTC
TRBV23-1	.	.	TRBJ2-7	CASSPGQTSYEQYF	TGCGCCAGCAGTCCTGGACAGACCTCCTACGAGCAGTACTTC
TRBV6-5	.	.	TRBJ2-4	CASSLAVASKNIQYF	TGTGCCAGCAGCTTAGCGGTCGCTTCCAAAAACATTCAGTACTTC
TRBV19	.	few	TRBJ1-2	CASSSRLNYGYTF	TGTGCCAGTAGTTCACGACTGAACTATGGCTACACCTTC
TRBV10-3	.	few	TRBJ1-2	CAISPSNRDGYTF	TGTGCCATCAGTCCATCCAACAGGGACGGCTACACCTTC
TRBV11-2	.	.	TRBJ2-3	CASSLGGDTQYF	TGTGCCAGCAGCTTAGGCGGAGATACGCAGTATTTT
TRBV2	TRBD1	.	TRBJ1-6	CASSPTGGRNSPLHF	TGTGCCAGCAGTCCTACAGGGGGCAGGAATTCACCCCTCCACTTT
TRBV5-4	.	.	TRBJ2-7	CASSLAVGTYEQYF	TGTGCCAGCAGCTTGGCAGTGGGCACCTACGAGCAGTACTTC
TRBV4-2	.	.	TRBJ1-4	CASSQDPGKNEKLFF	TGTGCCAGCAGCCAAGATCCGGGGAAGAATGAAAAACTGTTTTTT
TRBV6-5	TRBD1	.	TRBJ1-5	CASSRTGESNQPQHF	TGTGCCAGCAGCCGGACAGGGGAGAGCAATCAGCCCCAGCATTTT
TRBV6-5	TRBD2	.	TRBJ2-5	CASSYGGGTQETQYF	TGTGCCAGCAGTTACGGCGGGGGTACCCAAGAGACCCAGTACTTC
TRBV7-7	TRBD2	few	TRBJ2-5	CASSLELAGGPGETQYF	TGTGCCAGCAGCTTAGAGTTAGCGGGGGGGCCTGGAGAGACCCAGTACTTC
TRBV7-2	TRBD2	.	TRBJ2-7	CASSLVTSGGIYF	TGTGCCAGCAGCTTAGTCACTAGCGGGGGCATCTACTTC
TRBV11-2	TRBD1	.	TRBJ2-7	CASSLQGAFSYEQYF	TGTGCCAGCAGTCTTCAGGGGGCCTTCTCCTACGAGCAGTACTTC
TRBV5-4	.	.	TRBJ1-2	CASSLPSGDRYGYTF	TGTGCCAGCAGCTTACCTTCGGGGGATAGGTATGGCTACACCTTC
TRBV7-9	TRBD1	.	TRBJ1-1	CASSLDSVGGEAFF	TGTGCCAGCAGCTTAGATTCTGTAGGGGGCGAAGCTTTCTTT